The 28 T cell receptor beta chains in this list originate from one sample, sequenced in a study of beta chain features in type 1 diabetes. Every isolated RNA sample was fully reverse transcribed, so sequencing captured expressed TCRB transcripts. Clones were read by immunoSEQ multiplex PCR, and TCRdb kept only the in-frame ones, dropping some. The table records approximately 160,000 clones, 7.5% to 9.5% of them present only once. The sequenced sample consisted of central memory CD4+ T cells from blood. Every receptor here comes from a woman under 30 in good health.

The rearrangement joins TRBV2 to TRBJ2-7, with 9 nucleotides matching TRBD1. The germline gives CDR1 SNHLY, CDR2 FYNNEI. Trimming removed 5 bases from V and 5 bases from J; junction bases left unmatched: 10. The CDR3 loop spans 15 amino acids. The CDR3 is CASSNMGTGSDEQYF. The CDR3 DNA reads as TGTGCCAGCAGTAATATGGGGACAGGGTCAGACGAGCAGTACTTC.

There are a few counts of this clone. J is TRBJ1-5 and V is TRBV11-1; D gene uncertain. CDR1 is SGHAT, CDR2 FQDESV, per germline (reference sequence). The CDR3 is 13 residues long. V was cut by 0 bases and J by 3 bases, with 3 bases left in between. The chain's CDR3 is CASSLAVNQPQHF. DNA for the CDR3: TGTGCCAGCAGCTTAGCCGTCAATCAGCCCCAGCATTTT.

This clone has more than one count but fewer than ten. V is TRBV6-6 and J is TRBJ1-2, with D maybe TRBD1 (5 bases). Germline loops: CDR1 MNHNY, CDR2 SVGAGI (reference sequence). The V end was cut by 5 bases, the J end by 0 bases, with 10 bases between. This CDR3 is 14 amino acids long. The CDR3 sequence is CASSETATNYGYTF. The CDR3 DNA is TGTGCCAGCAGTGAGACAGCAACTAACTATGGCTACACCTTC.

At least ten counts were recorded for this clone. J is TRBJ2-1 and V is TRBV6-7; D is possibly TRBD2 (5 bases). TRBV6-7 counts as an open reading frame of uncertain function. This CDR3 contains 18 residues. V was clipped by 0 bases and J by 1 base, with 16 bases between them. CDR3 region: CASSYSRAALPSYNEQFF. The DNA for the CDR3 is TGTGCCAGCAGTTACTCGAGGGCAGCATTACCATCCTACAATGAGCAGTTCTTC.

This clone was counted a few times. V and J are TRBV7-9 and TRBJ1-4; 8 bases match TRBD1. The germline gives CDR1 SEHNR, CDR2 FQNEAQ (reference sequence). CDR3 length: 15 amino acids. V dropped 2 bases and J dropped 6; count of bases not matched to a gene: 5. The CDR3 DNA reads TGTGCCAGCAGCTTACAGGGGGCGGGAGATGAAAAACTGTTTTTT. Translation: CASSLQGAGDEKLFF.

This clone was seen only a few times. This chain connects TRBV7-9 to TRBJ1-2; 9 bases map to TRBD1. Germline CDR1 SEHNR, CDR2 FQNEAQ (reference sequence). This CDR3 is built from 15 residues. Unmatched junction bases numbered 6, after V lost 5 bases and J lost 2 bases. CDR3 sequence reads: CASSPGTGLNYGYTF. DNA for the CDR3: TGTGCCAGCAGCCCCGGGACAGGGCTAAACTATGGCTACACCTTC.

In this sample, this clone turned up many times. CDR3: CASSLGQITGELFF. The CDR3 nucleotides are TGTGCCAGCAGCTTAGGACAGATCACCGGGGAGCTGTTTTTT. The chain employs TRBV11-3 and TRBJ2-2; TRBD1 might be the D (5 bases). V was clipped by 1 base and J by 4 bases, with 7 bases between them. Germline V lookup: CDR1 SGHNT, CDR2 YENEEA. The CDR3 has 14 residues.

This chain connects TRBV7-9 to TRBJ1-5, with 9 bases fitting TRBD1. Per germline, CDR1 SEHNR and CDR2 FQNEAQ (reference sequence). The V gene end was trimmed by 5 bases and the J gene end by 0 bases; junction bases not matched to a gene: 11. The CDR3 has 18 amino acids. The CDR3, as DNA: TGTGCCAGCAGCGGAGACAGGGGGTCGTCCCTTAGCAATCAGCCCCAGCATTTT. Translation: CASSGDRGSSLSNQPQHF.

The J gene is TRBJ2-7, the V gene TRBV19, with 9 bases lining up with TRBD2. The germline V gene encodes CDR1 LNHDA and CDR2 SQIVND (reference sequence). V lost 7 bases and J lost 4; bases outside the gene matches: 11. This CDR3 region has 15 residues. The CDR3 sequence: CASTDPAGGTYEQYF. The DNA for the CDR3 is TGTGCCAGTACCGATCCAGCGGGAGGTACGTACGAGCAGTACTTC.

This rearrangement joins TRBV29-1 to TRBJ2-2; D unclear. CDR1 and CDR2 from the germline V gene are SQVTM and ANQGSEA. The CDR3 contains 14 residues. Deletions cut 4 bases from V and 0 bases from J, with 9 bases between. The CDR3 DNA reads TGCAGCGTTGCCCTAATCGCGAACACCGGGGAGCTGTTTTTT. This translates into CSVALIANTGELFF.

The DNA of the CDR3 is TGTGCCAGCAGCTTAGGTCGGAGGGCAGTTGACTATGGCTACACCTTC. Translating it yields CASSLGRRAVDYGYTF. V usage is TRBV7-2 and J usage is TRBJ1-2, with D hard to call. Germline lookup yields CDR1 SGHTA and CDR2 FQGNSA. The CDR3 has 16 residues. V was shortened by 1 base and J by 3 bases, with 15 bases between the two germline ends.

This clone was counted between two and nine times. The chain combines TRBV7-2 with TRBJ1-2; 11 bases fit TRBD1. The V gene's germline CDR1 is SGHTA and CDR2 FQGNSA. This CDR3 is built from 13 residues. Trimming removed 5 bases from V and 8 bases from J; junction bases left unmatched: 4. CDR3 protein: CASSPGQGEGYTF. The CDR3 DNA follows: TGTGCCAGCAGCCCGGGACAGGGGGAAGGCTACACCTTC.

The table lists this clone with a few counts. This chain links TRBV29-1 with TRBJ1-2, with 7 bases lining up with TRBD1. This CDR3 is 14 amino acids long. The V gene end was trimmed by 4 bases and the J gene end by 7 bases; junction bases not matched to a gene: 12. Germline V gene sequence: CDR1 SQVTM, CDR2 ANQGSEA. CDR3 sequence reads: CSVGIEGRGVGYTF. CDR3 in DNA: TGCAGCGTTGGAATTGAGGGCAGGGGGGTTGGCTACACCTTC.

In its sample, this clone was seen a few times. This chain connects TRBV5-6 to TRBJ2-5; TRBD2 matches at 9 bases. There are 16 residues in the CDR3. Germline V lookup: CDR1 SGHDT, CDR2 YYEEEE. Losses at the gene ends were 4 bases for V and 4 bases for J; bases not matched to a gene: 11. The CDR3: CASSRTRAGGIETQYF. As DNA, the CDR3 is TGTGCCAGCAGCCGCACAAGAGCGGGAGGTATAGAGACCCAGTACTTC. Variable domain in full (rest from reference TRBV5-6 and TRBJ2-5): DAGVTQSPTHLIKTRGQQVTLRCSPKSGHDTVSWYQQALGQGPQFIFQYYEEEERQRGNFPDRFSGHQFPNYSSELNVNALLLGDSALYLCASSRTRAGGIETQYFGPGTRLLVL.

In this sample, this clone turned up a few times. CDR3 sequence reads: CASSPPTSGEYNEQFF. The CDR3 DNA follows: TGTGCCAGCTCACCACCCACTAGCGGGGAATACAATGAGCAGTTCTTC. This sequence joins TRBV18 and TRBJ2-1; 10 bases map to TRBD2. Germline CDR1 reads KGHSH; CDR2 reads LQKENI. With V trimmed by 0 bases and J by 4 bases, 3 bases remained unmatched. CDR3 length: 16 residues.

In this sample, this clone turned up many times. The J gene is TRBJ1-2, the V gene TRBV7-9; TRBD1 matches 7 bases. CDR3 length: 13 amino acids. Germline lookup yields CDR1 SEHNR and CDR2 FQNEAQ (reference sequence). The J segment lost 5 bases and the V segment lost 5 bases, leaving 5 bases of the junction unmatched. CDR3 protein: CASSPGTAYGYTF. The DNA for the CDR3 is TGTGCCAGCAGCCCCGGGACAGCATATGGCTACACCTTC.

CDR3 in DNA: TGTGCCAGCTCCGAAGGGGCCTTCCATGAGCAGTTCTTC. Its protein is CASSEGAFHEQFF. The chain combines TRBV18 with TRBJ2-1; D is possibly TRBD1 (5 bases). V lost 6 bases, J lost 8 bases, and 14 bases lay in between. The V gene's germline CDR1 is KGHSH and CDR2 LQKENI. The CDR3 is 13 residues long.

The chain has TRBV7-2 and TRBJ1-2; the match to TRBD1 covers 7 bases. This CDR3 is 14 amino acids long. V shed 5 bases and J 8 bases; nucleotides not matched to a gene: 11. Germline V gene sequence: CDR1 SGHTA, CDR2 FQGNSA. The CDR3 here is CASSPTGITSGYTF. Here the CDR3 DNA reads TGTGCCAGCAGCCCGACAGGGATAACGAGCGGCTACACCTTC.

The genes are TRBV4-1 and TRBJ1-6; tentative D call: TRBD1 (5 bases). The CDR3 covers 15 residues. CDR1 and CDR2 (germline): MGHRA, YSYEKL. The V and J ends lost 4 bases and 8 bases respectively, with 15 bases between them. CDR3: CASSLHNRGDSPLHF. The CDR3 DNA reads TGCGCCAGCAGCCTGCATAATCGGGGGGATTCACCCCTCCACTTT.

The sample holds many counts of this clone. V is TRBV14 and J is TRBJ2-3, with D perhaps TRBD2 (6 bases). The germline V gene has CDR1 SGHDN and CDR2 FVKESK. The CDR3 has 16 amino acids. Trimming shortened V by 4 bases and J by 3 bases, and 17 bases separated the two germline ends. The CDR3 DNA reads as TGTGCCAGCAGCCCCCCCGGGATAGCGGTTACAGATACGCAGTATTTT. Translated: CASSPPGIAVTDTQYF.

The chain couples TRBV18 to TRBJ2-7, with TRBD2 matching 8 bases. Germline V gives CDR1 KGHSH, CDR2 LQKENI. V lost 5 bases and J lost 5; bases outside the gene matches: 2. There are 12 residues in the CDR3. The CDR3 DNA follows: TGTGCCAGCTCAGGGACTAGTAACGAGCAGTACTTC. Protein product: CASSGTSNEQYF.

With regard to this clone: Other DNA variants within this sample encode the same CDR3. The chain joins TRBV9 to TRBJ1-2, with D maybe TRBD1 (6 bases). Germline CDR1 and CDR2: SGDLS and YYNGEE. The V and J ends lost 0 bases and 4 bases respectively, with 10 bases between them. CDR3 size: 14 residues. The CDR3 DNA reads TGTGCCAGCAGCGTAGTGGGGGGGCCCTATGGCTACACCTTC. It specifies CASSVVGGPYGYTF.

In this sample, this clone turned up many times. The chain combines TRBV6-6 with TRBJ2-6, with D perhaps TRBD1 (5 bases). Germline loops: CDR1 MNHNY, CDR2 SVGAGI (reference sequence). V lost 6 bases, J lost 1 base, and 10 bases lay in between. The CDR3 spans 15 residues. CDR3 loop: CASSGHTSGANVLTF. The CDR3 DNA is TGTGCCAGCAGCGGACACACGTCTGGGGCCAACGTCCTGACTTTC.

This clone showed up just a few times. The V call is TRBV7-2, the J call TRBJ2-1; D remains ambiguous. The V gene's germline CDR1 is SGHTA and CDR2 FQGNSA. V was trimmed by 4 bases and J by 5 bases, leaving 12 bases between them. The CDR3 covers 14 residues. DNA of the CDR3: TGTGCCAGCAGCTCTTGGGCCCCCAACAATGAGCAGTTCTTC. Protein: CASSSWAPNNEQFF.

In nucleotides, the CDR3 is TGTGCCAGCAGTTTAGAACAGGGTTTCGGGGAGCTGTTTTTT. This sequence encodes CASSLEQGFGELFF. The V gene is TRBV28, the J gene TRBJ2-2, with TRBD1 as a possible D gene (6 bases). CDR1 is MDHEN, CDR2 SYDVKM, per germline. The CDR3 sequence is 14 residues long. Trimming took off 2 bases at V and 7 bases at J, with 11 bases between the two ends.

This clone occurred a few times. V gene TRBV4-3 combines with J gene TRBJ2-7; 10 bases map to TRBD2. J gave up 5 bases and V 0 bases, and 7 bases lay outside the gene matches. The CDR3 runs to 16 residues. CDR1 and CDR2 (germline): LGHNA, YSLEER. CDR3 sequence: CASSQDLGLAGDEQYF. The CDR3 DNA reads TGCGCCAGCAGCCAAGATCTTGGCCTAGCGGGGGACGAGCAGTACTTC.

This sequence joins TRBV7-9 and TRBJ2-7; D perhaps matches TRBD2 (7 bases). There are 16 residues in the CDR3. Trimming shortened V by 4 bases and J by 2 bases, and 18 bases separated the two germline ends. Germline V gene sequence: CDR1 SEHNR, CDR2 FQNEAQ (reference sequence). CDR3 DNA: TGTGCCAGCAGCTGGGGGGGCGGGACGGCAACCTACGAGCAGTACTTC. Its protein is CASSWGGGTATYEQYF.

A few counts support this clone. The chain has TRBV6-5 and TRBJ2-1; D not certain. Trimming cost V 5 bases and J 7 bases, with 12 bases left between them. This CDR3 is built from 13 residues. CDR1 is MNHEY, CDR2 SVGAGI, per germline. The DNA of the CDR3 is TGTGCCAGCAGTAGCCGAGCGCGAAATGAGCAGTTCTTC. Protein: CASSSRARNEQFF.